These T cell receptor beta chains were read from a single sample in a study of blood T cell repertoires in COVID-19. The method was immunoSEQ multiplex PCR; TCRdb's version includes in-frame clones alone and lacks a portion of them. This table holds a few hundred thousand clones, roughly 84% found once. Sequenced input: peripheral blood. These receptors were collected from a woman of 80 years or more with active or convalescent COVID-19. Each CDR3 is given with its conserved first and last residue. The D gene is left open where the match is weak. Clone size is given for some rows only: seen once, a few or many times, or a class if the clone is expanded.

TRBV19,NA,NA,TRBJ1-5,TGTGCCAGTAGCCAACGGGTAACAAATCAGCCCCAGCATTTT,CASSQRVTNQPQHF
TRBV24-1,once,NA,TRBJ1-4,TGTGCCACCAGTGTAGAGGGCGAAAAACTGTTTTTT,CATSVEGEKLFF
TRBV29-1,NA,NA,TRBJ1-4,TGCAGCGTTAAGGACTATAATGAAAAACTGTTTTTT,CSVKDYNEKLFF
TRBV12-2,NA,NA,TRBJ2-1,TGTGCAAGTCGTACTAGCGGGGCCAACTACAATGAGCAGTTCTTC,CASRTSGANYNEQFF
TRBV11-3,NA,TRBD1,TRBJ2-3,TGTGCCAGCAGCGCCATACAGGGGTTCGCAGATACGCAGTATTTT,CASSAIQGFADTQYF
TRBV6-2/TRBV6-3,NA,TRBD2,TRBJ2-1,TGTGCCAGCAGTTACTCGATTTCTCGGACTAGCGGGAGGAGGTATGAGCAGTTCTTC,CASSYSISRTSGRRYEQFF
TRBV30,NA,NA,TRBJ2-1,TGTGCCTGGAGTGACCCCCGGTGGAGCTATGAGCAGTTCTTC,CAWSDPRWSYEQFF
TRBV11-2,NA,TRBD1,TRBJ2-1,TGTGCCAGCAGCTGGAGCCAGGGGGCGTCCAATGAGCAGTTCTTC,CASSWSQGASNEQFF
TRBV9,NA,TRBD2,TRBJ2-1,TGTGCCAGCAGCGTGACAGGGGCTGGACTAGCGGAGTTCAATGAGCAGTTCTTC,CASSVTGAGLAEFNEQFF
TRBV21-1,NA,NA,TRBJ2-7,TGTGCCAGCCGACAGGGGTCCTACGAGCAGTACTTC,CASRQGSYEQYF
TRBV9,NA,TRBD1,TRBJ2-1,TGTGCCAGCAGCGTAGGGACAGGGCACAATGAGCAGTTCTTC,CASSVGTGHNEQFF
TRBV20-1,NA,TRBD2,TRBJ2-2,TGCAGTGCTAGTGGTTATAAGGGACTAGCGGGAGATCGGACCGGGGAGCTGTTTTTT,CSASGYKGLAGDRTGELFF
TRBV2,NA,NA,TRBJ1-1,TGTGCCAGCAGGGGGGAGGGGAACACTGAAGCTTTCTTT,CASRGEGNTEAFF
TRBV6-2/TRBV6-3,NA,TRBD2,TRBJ2-7,TGTGCCAGCAGTCCCCCCCCCTCCTACTGGCGGGAGAACTACGAGCAGTACTTC,CASSPPPSYWRENYEQYF
TRBV3-1/TRBV3-2,NA,TRBD1,TRBJ2-7,TGTGCCAGCAGGCAGACAGGGGGCGACATCTACGAGCAGTACTTC,CASRQTGGDIYEQYF
TRBV4-1,NA,NA,TRBJ1-3,TGCGCCAGCAGCCAGCCCCACGGCTCTGGAAACACCATATATTTT,CASSQPHGSGNTIYF
TRBV6-2/TRBV6-3,NA,TRBD1,TRBJ2-2,TGTGCCAGCAGTTACTGGGTCGGAGTAGGGGGCCATTGGGGAGCCGGGGAGCTGTTTTTT,CASSYWVGVGGHWGAGELFF
TRBV11-3,NA,TRBD1,TRBJ2-3,TGTGCCAGCAGCGCGGGACAGGGCTACTCTAGCACAGATACGCAGTATTTT,CASSAGQGYSSTDTQYF
TRBV9,NA,TRBD1,TRBJ2-3,TGTGCCAGCAGCGTAGCGGCAGGGGGTTTCGATACGCAGTATTTT,CASSVAAGGFDTQYF
TRBV3-1/TRBV3-2,NA,TRBD2,TRBJ2-3,TGTGCCAGCAGCCTTACTAGCGGGATCAGCGGAACAGATACGCAGTATTTT,CASSLTSGISGTDTQYF
TRBV6-5,NA,NA,TRBJ1-1,TGTGCCAGCAGTTACAGTCGAGACACTGAAGCTTTCTTT,CASSYSRDTEAFF
TRBV2,many,NA,TRBJ2-4,TGTGCCAGCAATCCCGGTACTACCAAAAACATTCAGTACTTC,CASNPGTTKNIQYF
TRBV12-5,NA,TRBD2,TRBJ2-1,TGTGCTAGTGGTTTGTCGACCGGGACTAGCGTACACAATGAGCAGTTCTTC,CASGLSTGTSVHNEQFF
TRBV5-1,NA,TRBD2,TRBJ2-1,TGCGCCAGCAGCTTGGCGACTAGCGGATACAATGAGCAGTTCTTC,CASSLATSGYNEQFF
TRBV2,NA,NA,TRBJ2-2,TGTGCCAGCAATGGGGGGTTGGACACCGGGGAGCTGTTTTTT,CASNGGLDTGELFF
TRBV19,NA,TRBD1,TRBJ2-7,TGTGCCAGTACCCCGACAGGGGGCATCTACGAGCAGTACTTC,CASTPTGGIYEQYF
TRBV9,NA,NA,TRBJ1-2,TGTGCCAGCAGCGTAGGGGGGGAGGATGGTGGCTACACCTTC,CASSVGGEDGGYTF
TRBV5-6,NA,TRBD1,TRBJ2-2,TGTGCCAGCAGCTTGGGGGACAGATACACCGGGGAGCTGTTTTTT,CASSLGDRYTGELFF
TRBV4-1,few,NA,TRBJ1-6,TGCGCCAGCAGCCAAGGACTGTCACCCCTCCACTTT,CASSQGLSPLHF
TRBV7-9,once,NA,TRBJ2-7,TGTGCCAGCAGCTTAGTTCAGGCTGGAGGTTACGAGCAGTACTTC,CASSLVQAGGYEQYF
TRBV2,NA,TRBD1,TRBJ1-6,TGTGCCAGCAGGGGACAGCTCTATAATTCACCCCTCCACTTT,CASRGQLYNSPLHF
TRBV29-1,NA,TRBD1,TRBJ1-2,TGCAGCGTGGCGCGGGACAGGCGAGGCTACACCTTC,CSVARDRRGYTF
TRBV5-1,NA,NA,TRBJ1-1,TGCGCCAGCGAACAAGGCGGCGGGAACACTGAAGCTTTCTTT,CASEQGGGNTEAFF
TRBV3-1/TRBV3-2,once,TRBD1,TRBJ1-6,TGTGCCAGCAGCCAAGGGGGGACAGGGGGGGCCTCCTATAATTCACCCCTCCACTTT,CASSQGGTGGASYNSPLHF
TRBV6-6,NA,NA,TRBJ1-1,TGTGCCAGCAGACTTATACTAAGCAGGGAAGGCACTGAAGCTTTCTTT,CASRLILSREGTEAFF
TRBV6-5,NA,TRBD2,TRBJ2-7,TGTGCCAGCCGGGAGGGGGAGAATCGGTACGAGCAGTACTTC,CASREGENRYEQYF
TRBV4-1,NA,NA,TRBJ1-6,TGCGCCAGCAGCCGCGTCCAGGGTAGGGATTCACCCCTCCACTTT,CASSRVQGRDSPLHF
TRBV28,NA,TRBD1,TRBJ1-5,TGTGCCAGCAGGCAGGACAGGGCACAGCCCCAGCATTTT,CASRQDRAQPQHF
TRBV21-1,NA,NA,TRBJ2-7,TGTGCCAGCAGCAAAGCGCTAGTCAGGGACTACGAGCAGTACTTC,CASSKALVRDYEQYF
TRBV5-1,NA,NA,TRBJ1-2,TGCGCCAGCAGCGTAACAGGCGGTGATAACTATGGCTACACCTTC,CASSVTGGDNYGYTF
TRBV6-6,NA,TRBD1,TRBJ1-2,TGTGCCAGCAGTCTCACAGGGGGCTCTGGCTACACCTTC,CASSLTGGSGYTF
TRBV7-2,few,NA,TRBJ1-5,TGTGCCAGCAGCTTTGCAGATCAGCCCCAGCATTTT,CASSFADQPQHF
TRBV6-5,NA,TRBD1,TRBJ2-7,TGTGCCAGCAGTTACTCTGGGACAGGGGACTACGAGCAGTACTTC,CASSYSGTGDYEQYF
TRBV12-3/TRBV12-4,NA,NA,TRBJ2-7,TGTGCCAGCAGCTCGGGACTCCCCTACGAGCAGTACTTC,CASSSGLPYEQYF
TRBV4-2,NA,TRBD2,TRBJ2-3,TGTGCCAGCAGCCAACAGGCTAGCGGGAGGGCAGATACGCAGTATTTT,CASSQQASGRADTQYF
TRBV7-8,NA,NA,TRBJ2-5,TGTGCCAGCAGACACAGGGTTCAAGAGACCCAGTACTTC,CASRHRVQETQYF
TRBV2,NA,NA,TRBJ2-5,TGTGCCAGCAGTGAGGGTACAGGGACAGAGACCCAGTACTTC,CASSEGTGTETQYF
TRBV28,NA,NA,TRBJ1-4,TGTGCCAGCAACACGGAGGGAGCAACTAATGAAAAACTGTTTTTT,CASNTEGATNEKLFF
TRBV5-1,NA,TRBD2,TRBJ2-1,TGCGCCAGCAGCCTCAGGGAGGGCAGGGAGCAGTTCTTC,CASSLREGREQFF
TRBV3-1/TRBV3-2,NA,TRBD1,TRBJ2-7,TGTGCCAGCAGCCCCCCCGGGACAGGGGCCTACGAGCAGTACTTC,CASSPPGTGAYEQYF
TRBV18,NA,TRBD2,TRBJ2-1,TGTGCCAGCTCACTCGGACTAGCGGGGGACAATGAGCAGTTCTTC,CASSLGLAGDNEQFF
TRBV7-2,NA,TRBD1,TRBJ1-2,TGTGCCAGCAGCATCCGGACAGGGAGTGCGGTAACCTTC,CASSIRTGSAVTF
TRBV19,NA,NA,TRBJ2-7,TGTGCCAGTAGTGTTAGCGGATCCTCCTACGAGCAGTACTTC,CASSVSGSSYEQYF
TRBV30,NA,NA,TRBJ1-1,TGTGCCTGGAGTCCCCAATCCCTAGGGAACACTGAAGCTTTCTTT,CAWSPQSLGNTEAFF